Each of the 15 T cell receptor beta chains below was sequenced from the same sample in a study of blood T cell repertoires in COVID-19. Clones were sequenced by immunoSEQ multiplex PCR, and TCRdb holds only the in-frame ones, with some missing. The table lists around 160,000 clones, around nine tenths of them singletons. The specimen was peripheral blood. These TCRs come from a woman between 65 and 79 years old with COVID-19, enrolled during active disease.

The chain carries TRBV4-2 and TRBJ1-5; D is unresolved. CDR1 is LGHNA and CDR2 is YNFKEQ in the germline V gene. The V end was cut by 1 base, the J end by 15 bases, with 16 bases between. CDR3 size: 13 residues. CDR3 sequence reads: CASSQVIAQRGHF. The CDR3 nucleotides are TGTGCCAGCAGCCAAGTAATCGCACAAAGAGGGCATTTT.

V gene TRBV7-2 combines with J gene TRBJ1-2, with D unresolved. The CDR3 loop spans 15 amino acids. The V gene's germline CDR1 is SGHTA and CDR2 FQGNSA. Trimming removed 0 bases at V and 2 bases at J, with 10 bases between. The CDR3 loop reads CASSLAPNPNYGYTF. For the CDR3, the DNA is TGTGCCAGCAGCTTAGCCCCCAATCCAAACTATGGCTACACCTTC.

The rearrangement joins TRBV30 to TRBJ1-6; weak D call: TRBD1 (6 bases). The V gene lost 0 bases and the J gene lost 9 bases, with 12 bases spanning the gap. Germline assignment: CDR1 GTSNPN and CDR2 SVGIG (reference sequence). The CDR3 runs 14 residues. The CDR3 DNA is TGTGCCTGGAGTGTACAGGGTCCCCGTTCACCCCTCCACTTT. Translated, it gives CAWSVQGPRSPLHF.

This chain links TRBV28 with TRBJ1-5; no clear D gene. The CDR3 extends over 13 amino acids. The ends were cut back, 3 bases at V and 6 bases at J, with 9 bases in the middle. Germline lookup yields CDR1 MDHEN and CDR2 SYDVKM. CDR3 region: CASSFDVSQPQHF. The CDR3 DNA follows: TGTGCCAGCAGTTTTGATGTGAGTCAGCCCCAGCATTTT. The full variable domain, in which reference TRBV28 and TRBJ1-5 provide the parts outside the CDR3, is DVKVTQSSRYLVKRTGEKVFLECVQDMDHENMFWYRQDPGLGLRLIYFSYDVKMKEKGDIPEGYSVSREKKERFSLILESASTNQTSMYLCASSFDVSQPQHFGDGTRLSIL.

V is TRBV19 and J is TRBJ1-3, with TRBD1 as a possible D gene (6 bases). Germline values: CDR1 LNHDA, CDR2 SQIVND (reference sequence). V was shortened by 1 base and J by 8 bases, with 24 bases between the two germline ends. The CDR3 length is 18 residues. The CDR3 loop is CASSIVPIRRGKGDTIYF. DNA of the CDR3: TGTGCCAGTAGTATAGTCCCCATCCGAAGGGGCAAGGGGGACACCATATATTTT.

The rearrangement joins TRBV9 to TRBJ2-7; D is perhaps TRBD2 (7 bases). CDR3 length: 16 residues. Per germline, CDR1 SGDLS and CDR2 YYNGEE. V dropped 3 bases and J dropped 0 bases, with 16 bases sitting between them. Here the CDR3 DNA reads TGTGCCAGCAGCGCGCCCCGAGGGGGGGACTCCTACGAGCAGTACTTC. Translation: CASSAPRGGDSYEQYF.

The V and J genes are TRBV9 and TRBJ1-5; TRBD1 is a possible D gene (5 bases). This CDR3 has 15 residues. The ends were cut back, 0 bases at V and 4 bases at J, with 11 bases in the middle. Germline CDR1 SGDLS, CDR2 YYNGEE. This chain's CDR3 is CASSVGPGFNQPQHF. The CDR3 DNA reads TGTGCCAGCAGCGTAGGGCCAGGGTTTAATCAGCCCCAGCATTTT.

Only one count was recorded for this clone. The chain links TRBV27 to TRBJ2-7, with 9 bases matching TRBD2. J gave up 1 base and V 3 bases, and 7 bases lay outside the gene matches. Per germline, CDR1 MNHEY and CDR2 SMNVEV (reference sequence). The CDR3 is 16 residues long. DNA of the CDR3: TGTGCCAGCAGTTTGGGCGGGGGGGCCCGATCCTACGAGCAGTACTTC. Translating gives CASSLGGGARSYEQYF.

The J gene is TRBJ1-5, the V gene TRBV6-5, with D uncertain. The CDR3 loop spans 13 amino acids. Germline loops: CDR1 MNHEY, CDR2 SVGAGI. Trimming shortened V by 0 bases and J by 9 bases, and 9 bases separated the two germline ends. DNA for the CDR3: TGTGCCAGCAGTTACTCGAGGCGGGGGCCCCAGCATTTT. This encodes CASSYSRRGPQHF.

The CDR3 spells CASSLERGLMNTEAFF. CDR3 nucleotide sequence: TGCGCCAGCAGCTTGGAGAGGGGACTGATGAACACTGAAGCTTTCTTT. V and J are TRBV5-1 and TRBJ1-1; D may be TRBD1 (5 bases). The CDR3 is 16 amino acids. The V gene lost 0 bases and the J gene lost 0 bases, with 12 bases spanning the gap. Germline CDR1 SGHRS, CDR2 YFSETQ.

This chain uses TRBV5-1 with TRBJ2-3; 10 bases agree with TRBD2. This CDR3 comprises 16 residues. Trimming cost V 0 bases and J 6 bases; bases outside gene matches: 7. The germline gives CDR1 SGHRS, CDR2 YFSETQ. This CDR3 reads CASSLVLAGAGDTQYF. CDR3 nucleotide sequence: TGCGCCAGCAGCTTGGTTCTAGCGGGGGCGGGTGATACGCAGTATTTT.

This clone came up once. The CDR3 sequence is CASRRAGDNQPQHF. CDR3 in DNA: TGTGCCAGCAGGAGGGCGGGTGACAATCAGCCCCAGCATTTT. The chain carries TRBV28 and TRBJ1-5; D remains ambiguous. CDR3 length: 14 residues. Germline lookup yields CDR1 MDHEN and CDR2 SYDVKM. With 6 bases removed from V and 3 bases from J, the gap between germline ends came to 12 bases.

This chain joins TRBV4-1 and TRBJ2-7; 9 nucleotides agree with TRBD2. The CDR3 loop spans 19 amino acids. Losses at the gene ends were 4 bases for V and 7 bases for J; bases not matched to a gene: 23. Germline-derived CDR1 and CDR2 are MGHRA and YSYEKL. The CDR3 nucleotides read TGCGCCAGCAGCCCGTTTGGGTTGTGGTCTAGCGGGGATAAGATGGAGCAGTACTTC. It is translated as CASSPFGLWSSGDKMEQYF.

The CDR3 DNA reads as TGTGCCAGCGGACAGGGGGCTTGGAACATTCAGTACTTC. It specifies CASGQGAWNIQYF. The rearrangement joins TRBV2 to TRBJ2-4; 11 nucleotides align to TRBD1. Per germline, CDR1 SNHLY and CDR2 FYNNEI. The CDR3 length is 13 residues. The ends lost 8 bases at V and 7 bases at J; junction bases unmatched: 4.

The genes are TRBV7-8 and TRBJ1-4; D possibly corresponds to TRBD1 (5 bases). In germline, CDR1 is SGHVS, CDR2 FQNEAQ. V was cut by 1 base and J by 8 bases, with 8 bases left in between. This CDR3 is 13 amino acids long. CDR3 residues: CASSLGRQEKLFF. The CDR3 bases are TGTGCCAGCAGCTTAGGCCGACAGGAAAAACTGTTTTTT.